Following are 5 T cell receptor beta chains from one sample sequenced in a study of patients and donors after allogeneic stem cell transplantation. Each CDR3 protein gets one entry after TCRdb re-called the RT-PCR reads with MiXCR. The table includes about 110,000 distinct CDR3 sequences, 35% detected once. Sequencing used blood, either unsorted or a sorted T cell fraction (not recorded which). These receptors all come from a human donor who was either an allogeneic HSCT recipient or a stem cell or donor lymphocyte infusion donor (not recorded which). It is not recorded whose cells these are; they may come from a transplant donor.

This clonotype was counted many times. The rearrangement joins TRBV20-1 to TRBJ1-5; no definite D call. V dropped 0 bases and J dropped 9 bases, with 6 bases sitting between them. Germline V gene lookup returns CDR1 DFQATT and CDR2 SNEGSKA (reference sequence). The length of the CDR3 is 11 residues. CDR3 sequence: CSARDLGPQHF. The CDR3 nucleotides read TGCAGTGCTAGAGATCTAGGGCCCCAGCATTTT.

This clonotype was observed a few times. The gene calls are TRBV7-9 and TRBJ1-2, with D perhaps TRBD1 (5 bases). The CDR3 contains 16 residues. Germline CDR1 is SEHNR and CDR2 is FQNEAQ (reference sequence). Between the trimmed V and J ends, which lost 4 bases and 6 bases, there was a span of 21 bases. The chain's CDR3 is CASSSTREQGRDGYTF. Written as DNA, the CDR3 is TGTGCCAGCAGCTCAACCCGGGAGCAGGGTCGCGATGGCTACACCTTC. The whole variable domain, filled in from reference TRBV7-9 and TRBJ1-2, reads DTGVSQNPRHKITKRGQNVTFRCDPISEHNRLYWYRQTLGQGPEFLTYFQNEAQLEKSRLLSDRFSAERPKGSFSTLEIQRTEQGDSAMYLCASSSTREQGRDGYTFGSGTRLTVV.

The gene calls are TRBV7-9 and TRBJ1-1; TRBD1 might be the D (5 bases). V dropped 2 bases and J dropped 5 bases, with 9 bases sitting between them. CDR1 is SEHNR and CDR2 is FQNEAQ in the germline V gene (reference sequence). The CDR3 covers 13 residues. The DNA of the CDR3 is TGTGCCAGCAGCTTAACAGGATATACTGAAGCTTTCTTT. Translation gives CASSLTGYTEAFF. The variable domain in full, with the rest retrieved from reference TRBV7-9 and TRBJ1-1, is DTGVSQNPRHKITKRGQNVTFRCDPISEHNRLYWYRQTLGQGPEFLTYFQNEAQLEKSRLLSDRFSAERPKGSFSTLEIQRTEQGDSAMYLCASSLTGYTEAFFGQGTRLTVV.

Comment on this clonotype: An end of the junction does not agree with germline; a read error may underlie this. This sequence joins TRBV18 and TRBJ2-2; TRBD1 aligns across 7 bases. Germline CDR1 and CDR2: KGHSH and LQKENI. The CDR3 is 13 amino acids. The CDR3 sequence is CASSGQNSGELFF. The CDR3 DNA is TGTGCCAGCTCGGGACAGAACAGCGGGGAGCTGTTTTTT.

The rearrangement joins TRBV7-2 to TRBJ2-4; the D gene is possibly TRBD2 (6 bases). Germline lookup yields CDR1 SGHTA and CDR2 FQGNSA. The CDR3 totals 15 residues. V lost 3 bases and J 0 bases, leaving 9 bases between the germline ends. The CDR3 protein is CASSLGGVAKNIQYF. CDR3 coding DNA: TGTGCCAGCAGCTTGGGAGGAGTAGCCAAAAACATTCAGTACTTC. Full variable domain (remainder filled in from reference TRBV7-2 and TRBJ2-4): GAGVSQSPSNKVTEKGKDVELRCDPISGHTALYWYRQSLGQGLEFLIYFQGNSAPDKSGLPSDRFSAERTGGSVSTLTIQRTQQEDSAVYLCASSLGGVAKNIQYFGAGTRLSVL.